Below, 30 T cell receptor beta chains from the same sample are listed, as sequenced in a study of T cells in Graves' hyperthyroidism and ophthalmopathy. TCR beta CDR3 sequences were amplified from RNA transcripts. A first-round RT-PCR of the TCR CDR3 used the HTBI primer set. TCRdb independently ran MiXCR on the multiplex PCR reads; one entry per CDR3 protein. This sample has some 300,000 distinct CDR3 sequences, with 13% found just once. The sample was blood. The receptor set was obtained from a woman in her 30s with Graves' hyperthyroidism that later progressed to Graves' ophthalmopathy.

This clonotype has just a few counts. A much larger clonotype is one base distant, so this may be a read error. The chain links TRBV12-3 or TRBV12-4 to TRBJ1-5, with 12 bases matching TRBD1. V lost 8 bases and J lost 7; bases outside the gene matches: 9. The CDR3 extends over 15 amino acids. The CDR3 region is CASGPGTGGPQPQHF. DNA for the CDR3: TGTGCCAGCGGCCCCGGGACAGGGGGCCCGCAGCCCCAGCATTTT.

The V gene is TRBV9, the J gene TRBJ2-5; D call uncertain. The J call may be mistaken, given a closer DNA end match to TRBJ2-1. The CDR3 totals 14 residues. Germline loops: CDR1 SGDLS, CDR2 YYNGEE. CDR3 nucleotides: TGTGCCAGCTCAAACAGTGGGCCCCAAGAGACCCAGTTCTTC. This translates into CASSNSGPQETQFF.

The rearrangement links TRBV27 to TRBJ1-2; D is unclear. The CDR3 is 14 amino acids. The V gene lost 3 bases and the J gene lost 0 bases, with 8 bases spanning the gap. CDR1 is MNHEY, CDR2 SMNVEV, per germline (reference sequence). The CDR3 DNA reads as TGTGCCAGCAGTTTTTGGGGATCTAACTATGGCTACACCTTC. Its protein product is CASSFWGSNYGYTF.

Ten or more counts support this clonotype. V is TRBV2 and J is TRBJ2-7, with a weak D call TRBD2 (5 bases). This CDR3 has 13 amino acids. Trimming shortened V by 7 bases and J by 2 bases, and 12 bases separated the two germline ends. CDR1 SNHLY and CDR2 FYNNEI come from the germline V gene. CDR3 residues: CASKDGVAYEQYF. CDR3 coding DNA: TGTGCCAGCAAGGACGGGGTTGCCTACGAGCAGTACTTC.

The chain employs TRBV9 and TRBJ2-1; D call uncertain. Germline CDR1 SGDLS, CDR2 YYNGEE. The germline V and J ends were trimmed by 1 base and 4 bases, with 12 bases remaining between them. The length of the CDR3 is 15 residues. The chain's CDR3 is CASSVSDFGYNEQFF. In DNA form, the CDR3 reads TGTGCCAGCAGCGTATCCGACTTTGGATACAATGAGCAGTTCTTC.

This clonotype came up many times. The chain recombines TRBV7-2 with TRBJ1-1; the D is unclear. Trimming cost V 1 base and J 3 bases, with 6 bases left between them. CDR3 length: 13 residues. CDR1 is SGHTA, CDR2 FQGNSA, per germline. The CDR3 loop reads CASSLVAYTEAFF. CDR3 nucleotides: TGTGCCAGCAGCTTAGTGGCTTACACTGAAGCTTTCTTT.

This rearrangement joins TRBV14 to TRBJ2-3; either TRBD1 or TRBD2 may fit D (5 bases each). CDR1 and CDR2 (germline): SGHDN, FVKESK. The CDR3 sequence is 16 residues long. V lost 0 bases, J lost 4 bases, and 14 bases lay in between. The CDR3 sequence is CASSQDRDETPDTQYF. As DNA, the CDR3 is TGTGCCAGCAGCCAAGATAGGGACGAAACACCAGATACGCAGTATTTT.

This clonotype was detected ten times or more. This sequence joins TRBV28 and TRBJ2-3, with D possibly TRBD2 on 5 matching bases. Per germline, CDR1 MDHEN and CDR2 SYDVKM. V shed 6 bases and J shed 0 bases, with 13 bases lying between them. This CDR3 contains 15 residues. The CDR3 loop is CASSLGLASTDTQYF. The CDR3, as DNA: TGTGCCAGCAGCCTCGGGCTAGCTAGCACAGATACGCAGTATTTT.

This clonotype has a count of ten or more. This chain uses TRBV20-1 with TRBJ2-7; D gene unclear. This CDR3 is built from 14 residues. V lost 0 bases and J lost 4, with 13 bases in between. In germline, CDR1 is DFQATT, CDR2 SNEGSKA (reference sequence). The CDR3 protein is CSARDSSMSYEQYF. The CDR3, as DNA: TGCAGTGCTAGAGATTCTAGTATGTCTTACGAGCAGTACTTC.

This clonotype was seen many times. The chain couples TRBV7-2 to TRBJ1-1; TRBD1 might be the D (6 bases). The CDR3 runs to 14 residues. V was cut by 5 bases and J by 1 base, with 11 bases left in between. Germline lookup yields CDR1 SGHTA and CDR2 FQGNSA. Written as DNA, the CDR3 is TGTGCCAGCAGCCCCCCGGGACAGAACACTGAAGCTTTCTTT. It yields the protein CASSPPGQNTEAFF.

V is TRBV7-2 and J is TRBJ2-7; the match to TRBD1 covers 11 bases. Trimming removed 4 bases from V and 7 bases from J; junction bases left unmatched: 15. The CDR3 runs 17 residues. Germline CDR1 is SGHTA and CDR2 is FQGNSA. CDR3 protein: CASSYEKIGQGAREQYF. The CDR3 DNA is TGTGCCAGCAGCTACGAAAAAATAGGACAGGGGGCGCGGGAGCAGTACTTC.

This clonotype has just a few counts. V and J are TRBV19 and TRBJ2-5; the D gene is possibly TRBD1 (6 bases). The CDR3 loop spans 14 amino acids. CDR1 LNHDA and CDR2 SQIVND come from the germline V gene (reference sequence). V was shortened by 5 bases and J by 4 bases, with 14 bases between the two germline ends. In DNA, the CDR3 is TGTGCCAGTAGTCCTGGGACAAACGGAGAGACCCAGTACTTC. Protein sequence: CASSPGTNGETQYF.

The rearrangement links TRBV20-1 to TRBJ1-2; D perhaps matches TRBD1 (5 bases). Per germline, CDR1 DFQATT and CDR2 SNEGSKA (reference sequence). V was pared by 0 bases and J by 2 bases, with 10 bases between. The CDR3 covers 14 residues. The CDR3 loop is CSARDRDLNYGYTF. Written as DNA, the CDR3 is TGCAGTGCTAGAGATAGGGACCTGAACTATGGCTACACCTTC.

This clonotype appeared many times. The genes are TRBV11-1 and TRBJ1-5, with 7 nucleotides matching TRBD1. The CDR3 runs to 16 residues. Germline V gives CDR1 SGHAT, CDR2 FQDESV (reference sequence). V gave up 5 bases and J gave up 3 bases; unmatched junction bases: 10. CDR3 amino acids: CASSARRGQANQPQHF. CDR3 DNA: TGTGCCAGCAGCGCCCGGAGGGGGCAGGCCAATCAGCCCCAGCATTTT.

Many counts were recorded for this clonotype. V usage is TRBV30 and J usage is TRBJ2-7, with D uncertain. Germline V CDR1 and CDR2: GTSNPN, SVGIG (reference sequence). Trimming took off 2 bases at V and 6 bases at J, with 11 bases between the two ends. The CDR3 has 12 residues. The CDR3 loop is CAWSSSTGEQYF. The CDR3 nucleotides read TGTGCCTGGAGTAGTAGTACGGGCGAGCAGTACTTC. Filled out from reference TRBV30 and TRBJ2-7, the complete variable domain reads SQTIHQWPATLVQPVGSPLSLECTVEGTSNPNLYWYRQAAGRGLQLLFYSVGIGQISSEVPQNLSASRPQDRQFILSSKKLLLSDSGFYLCAWSSSTGEQYFGPGTRLTVT.

This clonotype was seen only a few times. J is TRBJ1-2 and V is TRBV29-1; 9 positions agree with TRBD1. The CDR3 covers 12 residues. CDR1 SQVTM and CDR2 ANQGSEA come from the germline V gene. J lost 8 bases, V lost 3 bases, and 4 bases had no gene match. The CDR3 region has the DNA TGCAGCGTTGAGCGGACAGGGGTAGGCTACACCTTC. Amino acids: CSVERTGVGYTF.

This clonotype was observed many times. The gene calls are TRBV20-1 and TRBJ2-7; 7 bases align to TRBD2. The CDR3 covers 15 residues. CDR1 is DFQATT and CDR2 is SNEGSKA in the germline V gene (reference sequence). Trimming cost V 6 bases and J 2 bases; bases outside gene matches: 13. The CDR3 nucleotides are TGCAGTGCCCGAGGGGCGCGGGAGAGCACCTACGAGCAGTACTTC. Its protein product is CSARGARESTYEQYF.

This clonotype was recorded at least ten times. This rearrangement joins TRBV24-1 to TRBJ2-7; 9 bases agree with TRBD2. The CDR3 extends over 14 amino acids. Trimming cost V 2 bases and J 3 bases; bases outside gene matches: 1. Per the germline V gene, CDR1 is KGHDR and CDR2 is SFDVKD. The CDR3 sequence is CATSDSAGGYEQYF. The DNA for the CDR3 is TGTGCCACCAGTGATTCAGCGGGAGGCTACGAGCAGTACTTC.

In this sample, this clonotype turned up a few times. The chain couples TRBV9 to TRBJ2-7, with D possibly matching TRBD1 (5 bases). Trimming removed 4 bases at V and 0 bases at J, with 11 bases between. The germline V gene has CDR1 SGDLS and CDR2 YYNGEE. The length of the CDR3 is 14 residues. CDR3 amino acids: CASSYAQGSYEQYF. CDR3 in DNA: TGTGCCAGCAGCTACGCCCAGGGCTCCTACGAGCAGTACTTC.

This clonotype was seen ten or more times. This rearrangement joins TRBV7-9 to TRBJ1-5, with D perhaps matching TRBD1 (5 bases). Germline values: CDR1 SEHNR, CDR2 FQNEAQ (reference sequence). The CDR3 is 15 amino acids. Trimming took off 4 bases at V and 2 bases at J, with 12 bases between the two ends. The CDR3 region has the DNA TGTGCCAGCAGCTCCCATCAGGGAGGCAATCAGCCCCAGCATTTT. As protein: CASSSHQGGNQPQHF.

This clonotype appeared a few times. With a much larger clone just one base away, this may be a read error. The chain couples TRBV28 to TRBJ1-1; D perhaps matches TRBD1 (5 bases). The CDR3 runs to 14 residues. Trimming removed 5 bases from V and 1 base from J, with 11 bases in between. The germline CDR1 and CDR2 sequences are MDHEN and SYDVKM. CDR3 DNA sequence: TGTGCCAGCAGTCGAGGGGAACAGAACACTGAAGCTTTCTTT. This gives the protein CASSRGEQNTEAFF.

This clonotype was detected many times. V gene TRBV28 combines with J gene TRBJ1-2, with D maybe TRBD1 (5 bases). CDR1 MDHEN and CDR2 SYDVKM come from the germline V gene. Trimming took 5 bases from V and 4 from J, leaving 11 bases between them. CDR3 length equals 13 residues. The CDR3 nucleotides read TGTGCCAGCAGTGTTGACAGAGTCTATGGCTACACCTTC. Amino acids: CASSVDRVYGYTF.

The chain employs TRBV4-3 and TRBJ2-7; D is possibly TRBD2 (6 bases). Germline V gene data show CDR1 as LGHNA and CDR2 as YSLEER. This CDR3 is built from 15 residues. The V end was cut by 1 base, the J end by 3 bases, with 13 bases between. This CDR3 is CASSQGAGNNYEQYF. DNA for the CDR3: TGCGCCAGCAGCCAAGGGGCGGGGAACAACTACGAGCAGTACTTC.

This clonotype was seen a few times. This chain links TRBV6-6 with TRBJ1-5, with D maybe TRBD1 (5 bases). The V and J ends lost 0 bases and 5 bases respectively, with 14 bases between them. This CDR3 has 16 residues. The germline V gene encodes CDR1 MNHNY and CDR2 SVGAGI (reference sequence). The CDR3 bases are TGTGCCAGCAGTTACTCGCGGCAGACGGGGGATCAGCCCCAGCATTTT. This codes for CASSYSRQTGDQPQHF.

There are many counts of this clonotype. This rearrangement joins TRBV27 to TRBJ2-7; D tentatively reads TRBD1 or TRBD2 (6 bases each). Germline V lookup: CDR1 MNHEY, CDR2 SMNVEV (reference sequence). Trimming pared 2 bases from V and 2 bases from J, leaving 10 bases between. This CDR3 is 14 amino acids long. The CDR3, as DNA: TGTGCCAGCAGTTTAAGGGGGGCCCCCTACGAGCAGTACTTC. This translates into CASSLRGAPYEQYF.

This clonotype was detected ten times or more. The chain couples TRBV20-1 to TRBJ2-1; D remains ambiguous. The CDR3 is 14 amino acids. Germline CDR1 and CDR2: DFQATT and SNEGSKA (reference sequence). V lost 4 bases and J 5 bases, leaving 15 bases between the germline ends. The CDR3: CSATWRSENNEQFF. CDR3 DNA sequence: TGCAGTGCTACTTGGCGATCTGAAAACAATGAGCAGTTCTTC.

This clonotype was recorded a few times. The chain joins TRBV27 to TRBJ2-7, with D possibly being TRBD1 (6 bases). The V gene lost 6 bases and the J gene lost 6 bases, with 24 bases spanning the gap. Looked up from germline, CDR1 is MNHEY and CDR2 is SMNVEV (reference sequence). The CDR3 is made up of 16 amino acids. In DNA, the CDR3 is TGTGCCAGCAGCCTTTCTGATGGGACACTATCCGTCGAGCAGTACTTC. Translated: CASSLSDGTLSVEQYF.

This clonotype came up many times. The V gene is TRBV27, the J gene TRBJ2-7; D ambiguous. Trimming cost V 2 bases and J 2 bases, with 7 bases left between them. The CDR3 runs 13 residues. CDR1 and CDR2 from the germline V gene are MNHEY and SMNVEV (reference sequence). CDR3 coding DNA: TGTGCCAGCAGTTTAAGGCAAGCCTACGAGCAGTACTTC. This encodes CASSLRQAYEQYF.

This clonotype was detected many times. The chain joins TRBV5-5 to TRBJ1-1; no firm D call. Germline-derived CDR1 and CDR2 are SGHKS and YYEKEE (reference sequence). CDR3 length: 16 amino acids. V lost 1 base and J lost 3, with 16 bases in between. The CDR3 sequence: CASSLRAGFGDTEAFF. The CDR3 nucleotides read TGTGCCAGCAGCTTGCGGGCGGGGTTTGGGGACACTGAAGCTTTCTTT. The full variable domain, in which reference TRBV5-5 and TRBJ1-1 provide the parts outside the CDR3, is DAGVTQSPTHLIKTRGQQVTLRCSPISGHKSVSWYQQVLGQGPQFIFQYYEKEERGRGNFPDRFSARQFPNYSSELNVNALLLGDSALYLCASSLRAGFGDTEAFFGQGTRLTVV.

There are a few counts of this clonotype. The rearrangement joins TRBV7-2 to TRBJ2-7; D ambiguous. Germline CDR1 SGHTA, CDR2 FQGNSA. The CDR3 runs 15 residues. V gave up 8 bases and J gave up 2 bases, with 19 bases separating them. CDR3 amino acids: CASALSGGTTYEQYF. The CDR3 DNA reads as TGTGCCAGCGCCCTTTCCGGCGGAACCACCTACGAGCAGTACTTC.